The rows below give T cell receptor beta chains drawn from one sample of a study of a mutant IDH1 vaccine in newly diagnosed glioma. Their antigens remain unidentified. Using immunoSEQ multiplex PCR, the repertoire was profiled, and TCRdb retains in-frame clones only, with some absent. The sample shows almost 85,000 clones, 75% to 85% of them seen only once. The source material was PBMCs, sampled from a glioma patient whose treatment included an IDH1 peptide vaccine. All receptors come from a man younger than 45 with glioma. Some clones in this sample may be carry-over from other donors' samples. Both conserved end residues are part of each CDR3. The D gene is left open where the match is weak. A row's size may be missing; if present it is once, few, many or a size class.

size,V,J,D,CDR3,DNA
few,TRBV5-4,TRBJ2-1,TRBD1,CASSFDREFRGEQFF,TGTGCCAGCAGCTTTGACAGGGAATTCAGGGGTGAGCAGTTCTTC
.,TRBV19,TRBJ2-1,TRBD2,CASSTYPGREDEQFF,TGTGCCAGTAGTACTTACCCGGGGAGGGAGGATGAGCAGTTCTTC
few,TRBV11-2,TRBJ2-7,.,CASSLDTESHEQYF,TGTGCCAGCAGCTTAGACACGGAATCCCACGAGCAGTACTTC
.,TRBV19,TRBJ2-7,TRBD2,CASSKRTSGGLNEQYF,TGTGCCAGTAGTAAACGGACTAGCGGGGGTTTGAACGAGCAGTACTTC
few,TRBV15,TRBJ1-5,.,CATSRSWQVNQPQHF,TGTGCCACCAGCAGATCGTGGCAGGTGAATCAGCCCCAGCATTTT
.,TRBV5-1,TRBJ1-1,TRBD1,CASNRGGNAEAFF,TGCGCCAGCAACAGGGGGGGAAACGCTGAAGCTTTCTTT
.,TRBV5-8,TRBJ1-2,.,CASSFRDWGYTF,TGTGCCAGCAGCTTCCGGGATTGGGGCTACACCTTC
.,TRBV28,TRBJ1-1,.,CASSLWGRQDTEAFF,TGTGCCAGCAGTTTATGGGGCCGTCAAGACACTGAAGCTTTCTTT
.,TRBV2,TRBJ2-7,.,CASSGLQGGEQYF,TGTGCCAGCAGTGGCCTTCAGGGGGGCGAGCAGTACTTC
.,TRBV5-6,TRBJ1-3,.,CASPRGGYSGNTIYF,TGTGCCAGCCCGCGGGGTGGCTACTCTGGAAACACCATATATTTT
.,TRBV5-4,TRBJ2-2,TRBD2,CASSLKAGADGELFF,TGTGCCAGCAGCTTGAAAGCGGGAGCGGACGGGGAGCTGTTTTTT
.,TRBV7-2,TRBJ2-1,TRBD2,CASSYGRYNEQFF,TGTGCCAGCAGCTACGGGAGGTACAATGAGCAGTTCTTC
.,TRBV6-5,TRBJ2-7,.,CASSYSRTGEQYF,TGTGCCAGCAGTTACTCTCGGACGGGCGAGCAGTACTTC
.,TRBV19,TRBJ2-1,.,CASSRVSSYNEQFF,TGTGCCAGCTCCAGGGTGAGCTCCTACAATGAGCAGTTCTTC
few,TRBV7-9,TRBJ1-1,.,CASSSKPAEAFF,TGTGCCAGCAGCTCGAAACCCGCTGAAGCTTTCTTT
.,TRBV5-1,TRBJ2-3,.,CASSLSGLADTQYF,TGCGCCAGCAGCTTGTCCGGGTTAGCAGATACGCAGTATTTT
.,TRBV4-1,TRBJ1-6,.,CASSLNSGFFSPLHF,TGCGCCAGCAGCTTGAACTCAGGGTTTTTCTCACCCCTCCACTTT
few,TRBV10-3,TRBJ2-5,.,CAISEGEVAEDRATQYF,TGTGCCATCAGCGAGGGGGAAGTAGCGGAGGACCGTGCGACCCAGTACTTC
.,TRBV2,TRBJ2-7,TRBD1,CASSAGTGREQYF,TGTGCCAGCAGCGCCGGGACAGGGCGAGAGCAGTACTTC
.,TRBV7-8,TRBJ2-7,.,CASSLLGGGEYEQYF,TGTGCCAGCAGCTTATTGGGAGGGGGCGAATACGAGCAGTACTTC
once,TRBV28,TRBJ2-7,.,CASSPPGPSIHEQYF,TGTGCCAGCAGTCCTCCGGGCCCCTCGATCCACGAGCAGTACTTC
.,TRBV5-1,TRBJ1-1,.,CASIGGSEEAFF,TGCGCCAGTATAGGAGGATCGGAAGAAGCTTTCTTT
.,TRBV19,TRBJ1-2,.,CASSLRRGDYGYTF,TGTGCCAGTAGCCTGAGGAGGGGCGACTATGGCTACACCTTC
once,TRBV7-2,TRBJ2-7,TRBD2,CASSREDGGAHEQYF,TGTGCCAGCAGCCGAGAGGACGGGGGGGCCCACGAGCAGTACTTC
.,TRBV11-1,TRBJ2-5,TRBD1,CASLDRSQETQYF,TGTGCCAGCTTGGACAGGTCTCAAGAGACCCAGTACTTC
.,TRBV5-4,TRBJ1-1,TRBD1,CASANQQGANTEAFF,TGTGCCAGCGCCAACCAACAGGGGGCCAACACTGAAGCTTTCTTT